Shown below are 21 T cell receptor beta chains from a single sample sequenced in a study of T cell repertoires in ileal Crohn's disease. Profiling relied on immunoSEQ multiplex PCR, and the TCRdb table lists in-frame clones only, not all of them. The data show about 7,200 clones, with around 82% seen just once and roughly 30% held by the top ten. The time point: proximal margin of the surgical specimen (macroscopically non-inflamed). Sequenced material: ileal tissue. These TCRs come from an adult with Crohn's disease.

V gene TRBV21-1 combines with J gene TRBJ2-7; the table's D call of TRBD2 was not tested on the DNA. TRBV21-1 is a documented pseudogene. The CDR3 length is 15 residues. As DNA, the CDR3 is TGTGCCAGCAGCAGGGCGGGTGAACTACCCTACGAGCAGTACTTC. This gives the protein CASSRAGELPYEQYF.

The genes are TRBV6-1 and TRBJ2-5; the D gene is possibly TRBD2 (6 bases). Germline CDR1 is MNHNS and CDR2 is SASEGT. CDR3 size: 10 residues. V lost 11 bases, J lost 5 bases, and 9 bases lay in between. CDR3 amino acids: CAGGGETQYF. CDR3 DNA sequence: TGTGCCGGTGGAGGGGAGACCCAGTACTTC.

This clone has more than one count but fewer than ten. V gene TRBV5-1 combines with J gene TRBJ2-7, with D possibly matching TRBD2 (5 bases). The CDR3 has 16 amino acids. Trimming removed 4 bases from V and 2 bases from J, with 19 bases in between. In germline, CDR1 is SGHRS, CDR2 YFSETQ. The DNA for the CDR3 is TGCGCCAGCAGCCTCGAGGGCCGAATAGACCCCTACGAGCAGTACTTC. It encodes CASSLEGRIDPYEQYF.

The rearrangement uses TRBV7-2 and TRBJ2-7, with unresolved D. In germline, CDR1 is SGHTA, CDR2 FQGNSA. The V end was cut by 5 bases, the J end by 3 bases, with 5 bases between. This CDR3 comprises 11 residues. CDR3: CASSQRYEQYF. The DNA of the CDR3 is TGTGCCAGCAGCCAGCGCTACGAGCAGTACTTC.

The CDR3 loop reads CASSRTFGEKLFF. The CDR3 bases are TGTGCCAGCTCACGAACATTTGGTGAAAAACTGTTTTTT. V usage is TRBV18 and J usage is TRBJ1-4; D is unresolved. CDR1 and CDR2 from the germline V gene are KGHSH and LQKENI. With 4 bases removed from V and 7 bases from J, the gap between germline ends came to 10 bases. The CDR3 extends over 13 amino acids. Variable domain in full (rest from reference TRBV18 and TRBJ1-4): NAGVMQNPRHLVRRRGQEARLRCSPMKGHSHVYWYRQLPEEGLKFMVYLQKENIIDESGMPKERFSAEFPKEGPSILRIQQVVRGDSAAYFCASSRTFGEKLFFGSGTQLSVL.

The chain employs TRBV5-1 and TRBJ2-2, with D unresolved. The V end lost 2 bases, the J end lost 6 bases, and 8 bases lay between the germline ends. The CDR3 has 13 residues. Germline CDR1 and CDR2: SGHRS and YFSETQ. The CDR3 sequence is CASSFTPPGELFF. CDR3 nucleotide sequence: TGCGCCAGCAGCTTCACACCCCCCGGGGAGCTGTTTTTT.

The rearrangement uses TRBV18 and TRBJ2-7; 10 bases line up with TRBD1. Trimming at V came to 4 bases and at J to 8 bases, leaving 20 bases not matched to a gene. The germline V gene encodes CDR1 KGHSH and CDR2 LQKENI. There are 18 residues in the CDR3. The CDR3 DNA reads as TGTGCCAGCTCACGAATGACAGGGGGCGAGTCTACGGGAGACAAGCAGTACTTC. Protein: CASSRMTGGESTGDKQYF. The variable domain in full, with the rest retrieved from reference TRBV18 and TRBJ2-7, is NAGVMQNPRHLVRRRGQEARLRCSPMKGHSHVYWYRQLPEEGLKFMVYLQKENIIDESGMPKERFSAEFPKEGPSILRIQQVVRGDSAAYFCASSRMTGGESTGDKQYFGPGTRLTVT.

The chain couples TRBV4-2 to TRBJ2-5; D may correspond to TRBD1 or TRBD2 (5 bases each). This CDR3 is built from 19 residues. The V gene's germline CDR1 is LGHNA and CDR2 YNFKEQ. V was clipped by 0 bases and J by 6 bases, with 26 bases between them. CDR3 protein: CASSQDLGSGGATGKTQYF. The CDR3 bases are TGTGCCAGCAGCCAAGATCTGGGAAGCGGTGGGGCCACGGGGAAGACCCAGTACTTC.

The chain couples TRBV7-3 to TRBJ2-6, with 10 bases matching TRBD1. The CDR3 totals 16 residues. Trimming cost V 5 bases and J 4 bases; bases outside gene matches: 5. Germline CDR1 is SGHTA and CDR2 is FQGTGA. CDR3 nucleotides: TGTGCCAGCAGCCCGACAGGGGGCACCGGGGCCAACGTCCTGACTTTC. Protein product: CASSPTGGTGANVLTF.

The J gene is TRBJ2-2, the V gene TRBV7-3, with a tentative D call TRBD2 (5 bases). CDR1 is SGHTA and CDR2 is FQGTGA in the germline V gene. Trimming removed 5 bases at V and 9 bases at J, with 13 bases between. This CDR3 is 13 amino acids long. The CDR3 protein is CASSLESGRELFF. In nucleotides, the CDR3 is TGTGCCAGCAGCCTCGAGTCGGGGAGGGAGCTGTTTTTT.

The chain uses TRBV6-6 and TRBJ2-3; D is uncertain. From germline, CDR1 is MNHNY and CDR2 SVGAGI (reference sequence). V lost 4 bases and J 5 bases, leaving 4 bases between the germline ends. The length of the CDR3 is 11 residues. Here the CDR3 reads CASSLLDTQYF. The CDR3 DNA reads TGTGCCAGCAGTTTATTAGATACGCAGTATTTT.

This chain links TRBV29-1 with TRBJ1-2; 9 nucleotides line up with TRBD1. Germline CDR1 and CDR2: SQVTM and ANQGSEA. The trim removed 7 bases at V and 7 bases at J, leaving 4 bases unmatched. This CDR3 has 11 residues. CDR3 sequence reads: CSDKTGGGYTF. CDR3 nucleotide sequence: TGCAGCGATAAGACAGGGGGTGGCTACACCTTC.

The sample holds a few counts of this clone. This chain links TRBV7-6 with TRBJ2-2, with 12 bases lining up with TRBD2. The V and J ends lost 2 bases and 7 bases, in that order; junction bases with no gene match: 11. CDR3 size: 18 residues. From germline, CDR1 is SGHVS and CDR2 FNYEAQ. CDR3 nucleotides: TGTGCCAGCAGCTTAAAGACGCTAGCGGGAGGGCGCGGCGGGGAGCTGTTTTTT. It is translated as CASSLKTLAGGRGGELFF.

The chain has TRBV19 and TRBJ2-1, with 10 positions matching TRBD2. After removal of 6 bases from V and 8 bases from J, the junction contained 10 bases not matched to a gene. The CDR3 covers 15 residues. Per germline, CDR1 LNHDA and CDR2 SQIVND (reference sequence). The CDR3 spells CASSSLTSGRDEQFF. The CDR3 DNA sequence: TGTGCCAGTAGCTCACTGACTAGCGGGCGGGATGAGCAGTTCTTC.

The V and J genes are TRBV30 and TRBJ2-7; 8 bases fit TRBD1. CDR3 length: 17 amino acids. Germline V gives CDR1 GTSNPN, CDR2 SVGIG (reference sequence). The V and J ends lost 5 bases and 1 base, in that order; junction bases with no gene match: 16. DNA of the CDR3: TGTGCCTGGGATTGTGGGCCCGGGACAGGCAGATCCTACGAGCAGTACTTC. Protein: CAWDCGPGTGRSYEQYF.

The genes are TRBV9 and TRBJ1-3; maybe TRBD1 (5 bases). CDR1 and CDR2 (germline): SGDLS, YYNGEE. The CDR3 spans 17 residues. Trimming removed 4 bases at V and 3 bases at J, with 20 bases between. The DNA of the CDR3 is TGTGCCAGCAGCTCCTCGGTAAGACAGAGAGGTGGAAACACCATATATTTT. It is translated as CASSSSVRQRGGNTIYF.

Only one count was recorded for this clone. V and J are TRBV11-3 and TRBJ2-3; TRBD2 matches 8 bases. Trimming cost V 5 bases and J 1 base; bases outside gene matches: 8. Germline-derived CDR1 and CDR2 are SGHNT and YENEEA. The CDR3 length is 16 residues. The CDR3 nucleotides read TGTGCCAGCAGCACTCGGGGGGGCTCGGGCACAGATACGCAGTATTTT. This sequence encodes CASSTRGGSGTDTQYF.

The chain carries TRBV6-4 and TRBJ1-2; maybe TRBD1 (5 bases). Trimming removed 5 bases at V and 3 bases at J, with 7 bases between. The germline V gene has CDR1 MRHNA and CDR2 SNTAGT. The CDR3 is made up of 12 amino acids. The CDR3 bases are TGTGCCAGCAGTAAAGGGGACTATGGCTACACCTTC. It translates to CASSKGDYGYTF.

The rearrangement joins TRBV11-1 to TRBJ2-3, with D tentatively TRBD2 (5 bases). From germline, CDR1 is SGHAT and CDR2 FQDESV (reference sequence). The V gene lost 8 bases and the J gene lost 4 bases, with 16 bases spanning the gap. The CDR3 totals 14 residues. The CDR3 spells CASSFPSGADTQYF. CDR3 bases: TGTGCCAGCTCTTTTCCCAGCGGTGCAGATACGCAGTATTTT.

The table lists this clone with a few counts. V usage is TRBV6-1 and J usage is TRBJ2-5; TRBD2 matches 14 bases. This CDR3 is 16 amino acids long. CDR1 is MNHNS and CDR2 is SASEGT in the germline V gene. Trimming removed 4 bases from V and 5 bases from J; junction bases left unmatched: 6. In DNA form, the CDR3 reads TGTGCCAGCAGTGCCTCATGGACTAGCGGGAGGGAGACCCAGTACTTC. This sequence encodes CASSASWTSGRETQYF.

In DNA form, the CDR3 reads TGTGCCAGAGCCGGGGCAATAGTCTACGAGCAGTACTTC. The encoded protein is CARAGAIVYEQYF. V and J are TRBV27 and TRBJ2-7; D is tentatively TRBD1 or TRBD2 (5 bases each). Trimming took off 9 bases at V and 3 bases at J, with 15 bases between the two ends. Germline CDR1 and CDR2: MNHEY and SMNVEV (reference sequence). The CDR3 length is 13 residues.